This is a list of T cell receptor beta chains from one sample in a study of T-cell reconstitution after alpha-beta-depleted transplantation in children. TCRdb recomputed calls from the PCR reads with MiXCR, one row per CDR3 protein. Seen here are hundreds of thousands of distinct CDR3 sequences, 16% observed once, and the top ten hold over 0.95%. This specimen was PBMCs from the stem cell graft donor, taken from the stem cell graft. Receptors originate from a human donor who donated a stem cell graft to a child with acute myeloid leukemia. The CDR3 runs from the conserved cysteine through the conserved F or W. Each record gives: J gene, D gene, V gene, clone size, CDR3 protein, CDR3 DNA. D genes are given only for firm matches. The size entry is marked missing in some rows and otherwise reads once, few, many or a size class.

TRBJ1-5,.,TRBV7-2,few,CASSFGINSNQPQHF,TGTGCCAGCAGCTTTGGAATTAATAGCAATCAGCCCCAGCATTTT
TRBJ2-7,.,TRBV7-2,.,CASSRPQTYEQYF,TGTGCCAGCAGCCGACCCCAGACCTACGAGCAGTACTTC
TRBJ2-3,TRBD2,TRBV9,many,CASSPHRLAGRLTDTQYF,TGTGCCAGCAGCCCGCACCGGCTAGCGGGGCGCCTCACAGATACGCAGTATTTT
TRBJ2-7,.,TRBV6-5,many,CASSGGGIEQYF,TGTGCCAGCAGCGGGGGAGGTATCGAGCAGTACTTC
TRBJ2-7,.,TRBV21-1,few,CASSIRSVPYEQYF,TGTGCCAGCAGCATCCGATCCGTTCCCTACGAGCAGTACTTC
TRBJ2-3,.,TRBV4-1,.,CASSQDGGKADTQYF,TGCGCCAGCAGCCAAGACGGCGGGAAGGCGGATACGCAGTATTTT
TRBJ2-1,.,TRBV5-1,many,CASSPYRANEQFF,TGCGCCAGCAGCCCTTACAGGGCCAATGAGCAGTTCTTC
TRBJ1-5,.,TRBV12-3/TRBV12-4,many,CASSPGESNQPQHF,TGTGCCAGCAGCCCAGGGGAGAGCAATCAGCCCCAGCATTTT
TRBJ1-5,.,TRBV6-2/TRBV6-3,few,CASSYEQNYQPQHF,TGTGCCAGCAGTTACGAACAGAACTATCAGCCCCAGCATTTT
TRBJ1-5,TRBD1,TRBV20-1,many,CSASWDRDNQPQHF,TGCAGTGCGTCCTGGGACAGGGACAACCAGCCCCAGCATTTT
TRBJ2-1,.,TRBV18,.,CASSPRVASYNEQFF,TGTGCCAGCTCACCAAGGGTGGCGTCCTACAATGAGCAGTTCTTC